One and the same sample provided the 8 T cell receptor beta chains below, sequenced in a study of post-analysis software for immune sequencing data. Study observations and caveats: Compared with controls, patients had more of 4 to 6 TRBV segments, including TRBV5-6, TRBV5-1 and TRBV20-1.

Presence of unique molecular identifiers characterized the TCR beta cDNA libraries. Each CDR3 protein is one row after TCRdb ran MiXCR on the PCR reads. The repertoire holds around 700,000 distinct CDR3 sequences, with roughly three fifths as singletons. Their cognate antigens are unknown. The sequenced sample consisted of blood. Source of these receptors: a girl aged 2 to 9 with multiple sclerosis.

The chain links TRBV5-1 to TRBJ2-5, with 7 bases aligning to TRBD1. Germline CDR1 SGHRS, CDR2 YFSETQ. The CDR3 has 14 residues. The V segment lost 4 bases and the J segment 3 bases; nucleotides outside the gene matches: 6. For the CDR3, the DNA is TGCGCCAGCAGCCACGGACAGGAGAAAGAGACCCAGTACTTC. Its translation: CASSHGQEKETQYF.

This clonotype was detected once. The rearrangement joins TRBV18 to TRBJ1-4; D is unclear. The CDR3 consists of 17 residues. Germline loops: CDR1 KGHSH, CDR2 LQKENI. Trimming shortened V by 4 bases and J by 0 bases, and 15 bases separated the two germline ends. The CDR3: CASSQTTGVATNEKLFF. For the CDR3, the DNA is TGTGCCAGCTCACAAACGACGGGAGTTGCAACTAATGAAAAACTGTTTTTT.

This clonotype has only a few counts. The genes are TRBV20-1 and TRBJ2-5; D is unresolved. The CDR3 contains 13 residues. Trimming took 1 base from V and 0 from J, leaving 6 bases between them. From germline, CDR1 is DFQATT and CDR2 SNEGSKA (reference sequence). Written as DNA, the CDR3 is TGCAGTGCTAGAGGGGGAAACCAAGAGACCCAGTACTTC. It yields the protein CSARGGNQETQYF.

The chain links TRBV6-5 to TRBJ2-7; 10 bases match TRBD1. Germline assignment: CDR1 MNHEY and CDR2 SVGAGI. The junction had 6 bases not matched to a gene; V was cut back by 5 bases and J by 2 bases. There are 15 residues in the CDR3. CDR3: CASSVPGQGTYEQYF. The CDR3 bases are TGTGCCAGCAGTGTCCCGGGACAGGGGACCTACGAGCAGTACTTC.

This chain joins TRBV5-1 and TRBJ2-5, with 9 nucleotides matching TRBD2. The CDR3 contains 14 residues. CDR1 SGHRS and CDR2 YFSETQ come from the germline V gene. V lost 0 bases, J lost 11 bases, and 8 bases stayed unmatched. The CDR3 here is CASSLGLAAGEQYF. CDR3 in DNA: TGCGCCAGCAGCTTGGGACTAGCGGCGGGAGAGCAGTACTTC.

The chain employs TRBV7-2 and TRBJ1-5, with 8 bases matching TRBD1. This CDR3 is 14 amino acids long. Germline V gene data show CDR1 as SGHTA and CDR2 as FQGNSA. The ends lost 4 bases at V and 5 bases at J; junction bases unmatched: 4. CDR3 sequence reads: CASSSDRGDQPQHF. CDR3 nucleotides: TGTGCCAGCAGCTCCGACAGGGGAGATCAGCCCCAGCATTTT.

The chain carries TRBV7-6 and TRBJ2-1; TRBD2 matches at 11 bases. Trimming took 7 bases from V and 10 from J; bases not matched to a gene: 12. The CDR3 has 15 residues. Looked up from germline, CDR1 is SGHVS and CDR2 is FNYEAQ. CDR3 bases: TGTGCCAGCACCAAAAAAACTAGCGGGAGAAACGAGCAGTTCTTC. Translated, it gives CASTKKTSGRNEQFF.

V and J are TRBV21-1 and TRBJ2-7; the table's D call TRBD1 went unverified against the DNA. TRBV21-1 corresponds to a pseudogene. This CDR3 has 14 amino acids. The CDR3 reads CASSKGTGSYEQYF. Here the CDR3 DNA reads TGTGCCAGCAGCAAAGGGACAGGATCTTACGAGCAGTACTTC.